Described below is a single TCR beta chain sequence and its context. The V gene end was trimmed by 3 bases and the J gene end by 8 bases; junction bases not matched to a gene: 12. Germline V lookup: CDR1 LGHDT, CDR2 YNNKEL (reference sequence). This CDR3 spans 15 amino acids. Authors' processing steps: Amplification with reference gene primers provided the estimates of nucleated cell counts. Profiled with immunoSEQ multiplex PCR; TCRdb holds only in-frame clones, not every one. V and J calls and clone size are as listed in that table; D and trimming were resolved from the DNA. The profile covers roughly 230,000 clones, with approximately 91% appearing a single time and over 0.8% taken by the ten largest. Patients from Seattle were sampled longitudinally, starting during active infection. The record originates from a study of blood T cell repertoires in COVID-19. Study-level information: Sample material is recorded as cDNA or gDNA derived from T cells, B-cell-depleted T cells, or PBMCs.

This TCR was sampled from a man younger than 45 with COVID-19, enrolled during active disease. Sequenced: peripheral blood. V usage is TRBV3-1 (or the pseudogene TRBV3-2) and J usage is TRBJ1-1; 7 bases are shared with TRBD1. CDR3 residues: CASSQGAATGLEAFF. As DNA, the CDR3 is TGTGCCAGCAGCCAGGGGGCCGCGACAGGGCTGGAAGCTTTCTTT.